This TCR beta chain was observed in a study of shared clonotypes between healthy human individuals. Study at large: Every donor yielded three CD4 naive, three CD4 memory, two CD8 naive and one CD8 memory plate.

Trimming removed 5 bases from V and 8 bases from J, with 13 bases in between. The CDR3 extends over 13 amino acids. Germline CDR1 and CDR2: SGHVS and FQNEAQ. Findings and caveats of the study: When naive CD4 clonotypes were compared across a few donors, approximately 5% were shared. Among donors, the sharing of clonotypes was expected to be influenced by sequencing depth.

Turning to this clone: The antigen remains undetermined.

The data were produced by immunoSEQ multiplex PCR, yet TCRdb's version contains in-frame clones alone and is incomplete. The repertoire has 850,000 to 1,100,000 clones, approximately 75% of them found once; the top ten carry about 0.89%. The V gene is TRBV7-8, the J gene TRBJ1-5, with a weak D call TRBD1 (5 bases). Sequenced material: memory CD4+ T cells from PBMCs. The subset was: CD45RA-negative fraction. The sequence was collected from a man between 18 and 35 years old in good health. Some clones in this sample may be carry-over from other donors' samples. The CDR3: CASSRGGWEPQHF. Written as DNA, the CDR3 is TGTGCCAGCAGCCGGGGGGGTTGGGAGCCCCAGCATTTT. The full variable domain, its missing parts supplied by reference TRBV7-8 and TRBJ1-5, is GAGVSQSPRYKVAKRGQDVALRCDPISGHVSLFWYQQALGQGPEFLTYFQNEAQLDKSGLPSDRFFAERPEGSVSTLKIQRTQQEDSAVYLCASSRGGWEPQHFGDGTRLSIL.